The entry below gives a single T cell receptor (beta chain) sequence along with its context. The sample is drawn from a study of blood T cell repertoires in COVID-19. Study at large: Both acute and convalescent COVID-19 samples were obtained from the United States, Italy and Spain.

Sequencing was performed with immunoSEQ multiplex PCR; in TCRdb, only in-frame clones are kept and a portion is missing. The sample shows about 83,000 clones, roughly 80% of them seen only once. With V trimmed by 1 base and J by 7 bases, 7 bases remained unmatched. CDR1 and CDR2 from the germline V gene are SGHNT and YENEEA. CDR3 size: 15 residues. The rearrangement links TRBV11-3 to TRBJ1-3; the match to TRBD1 covers 7 bases. The sequenced material came from peripheral blood. The sequence was collected from a woman over 75 with acute or convalescent COVID-19. The CDR3 spells CASSLAGTVGNTIYF. As DNA, the CDR3 is TGTGCCAGCAGCTTAGCGGGGACAGTCGGCAACACCATATATTTT.